A selection of T cell receptor beta chains follows, all from one sample in a study of cytomegalovirus exposure and HLA in healthy donors. Clones were sequenced by immunoSEQ multiplex PCR, and TCRdb holds only the in-frame ones, with some missing. Among over 85,000 clones listed, roughly nine tenths were seen once. Sequences were obtained from PBMCs. These receptors came from a woman aged 18-30 years in good health and CMV-seronegative. CDR3s include the opening cysteine and the closing phenylalanine or tryptophan. The order of the fields is CDR3 DNA, CDR3 protein, V gene, clone size, J gene, D gene. D genes are given only for firm matches. Clone sizes are given selectively: once, few, many, or a class where the clone is expanded.

DNA: TGTGCCAGCAGTGTCGGGACAGGGAGCTATGGCTACACCTTC
CDR3: CASSVGTGSYGYTF
V: TRBV25-1
size: -
J: TRBJ1-2
D: TRBD1

DNA: TGCGCCAGCAGCCAAGCAAATACGCAGTATTTT
CDR3: CASSQANTQYF
V: TRBV4-1
size: -
J: TRBJ2-3
D: -

DNA: TGCGCCAGCTCCCAAACAGATACGCAGTATTTT
CDR3: CASSQTDTQYF
V: TRBV5-1
size: -
J: TRBJ2-3
D: -

DNA: TGTGCCAGCAGTCTATTCTACGAACAGTACTTC
CDR3: CASSLFYEQYF
V: TRBV6-1
size: -
J: TRBJ2-7
D: -

DNA: TGCAGCGTTGGCCACTCCCTAACCTACGAGCAGTACTTC
CDR3: CSVGHSLTYEQYF
V: TRBV29-1
size: -
J: TRBJ2-7
D: -

DNA: TGTGCCAGCAGTTTTAGAGCGGGGGGGCAGACAGATACGCAGTATTTT
CDR3: CASSFRAGGQTDTQYF
V: TRBV6-5
size: -
J: TRBJ2-3
D: TRBD2

DNA: TGTGCCAGCAGCCCCGGGACAGTCTCTTCCTACGAGCAGTACTTC
CDR3: CASSPGTVSSYEQYF
V: TRBV7-4
size: few
J: TRBJ2-7
D: TRBD1

DNA: TGTGCCAGCTCTCCTGGGGACAGGGGGACCTATAGCAATCAGCCCCAGCATTTT
CDR3: CASSPGDRGTYSNQPQHF
V: TRBV28
size: -
J: TRBJ1-5
D: TRBD1

DNA: TGTGCCAGCAGCTTACTACAGGGGTCTGGAAACACCATATATTTT
CDR3: CASSLLQGSGNTIYF
V: TRBV5-4
size: -
J: TRBJ1-3
D: TRBD1

DNA: TGTGCCAGCAGCTCCCGGGTCAGCGGGGGGCCCTACAATGAGCAGTTCTTC
CDR3: CASSSRVSGGPYNEQFF
V: TRBV11-3
size: -
J: TRBJ2-1
D: TRBD2

DNA: TGTGCCAGCAGTTTAATCGGACAGGAACAGGAGCAGTTCTTC
CDR3: CASSLIGQEQEQFF
V: TRBV28
size: -
J: TRBJ2-1
D: TRBD1

DNA: TGCGCCAGCAGCCAGTTGGGACTGGGAGCCAGCTCCTACAATGAGCAGTTCTTC
CDR3: CASSQLGLGASSYNEQFF
V: TRBV5-1
size: -
J: TRBJ2-1
D: -

DNA: TGCGCCAGCAGCTTGGGACAGAACCAAGAGACCCAGTACTTC
CDR3: CASSLGQNQETQYF
V: TRBV5-1
size: -
J: TRBJ2-5
D: -

DNA: TGTGCCAGCAGCAAACATGCGGATGGCTACACCTTC
CDR3: CASSKHADGYTF
V: TRBV21-1
size: -
J: TRBJ1-2
D: -

DNA: TGTGCCAGCAGGGGGCTGATATCGGGCTATGGCTACACCTTC
CDR3: CASRGLISGYGYTF
V: TRBV27
size: once
J: TRBJ1-2
D: -

DNA: TGTGCCAGCACCACCCGACAGCCCAATCAGCCCCAGCATTTT
CDR3: CASTTRQPNQPQHF
V: TRBV6-6
size: few
J: TRBJ1-5
D: -

DNA: TGTGCCAGCAGGGGACAGAGCCTCTACGAGCAGTACTTC
CDR3: CASRGQSLYEQYF
V: TRBV25-1
size: -
J: TRBJ2-7
D: TRBD1

DNA: TGTGCCAGCAGTTTAATAGGACAGGGGAAAGGCGGCGAGCAGTACTTC
CDR3: CASSLIGQGKGGEQYF
V: TRBV28
size: -
J: TRBJ2-7
D: TRBD1

DNA: TGCAGCGTTGAAGAAGCTAGCGGGATATACAATGAGCAGTTCTTC
CDR3: CSVEEASGIYNEQFF
V: TRBV29-1
size: -
J: TRBJ2-1
D: TRBD2

DNA: TGCGCCAGCAGCCAAGCCACGGGACAGAGAATTAATTCACCCCTCCACTTT
CDR3: CASSQATGQRINSPLHF
V: TRBV4-1
size: -
J: TRBJ1-6
D: TRBD1

DNA: TGTGCCAGCGGGCCCCGGGACAGGGTCTCCTACGAGCAGTACTTC
CDR3: CASGPRDRVSYEQYF
V: TRBV6-5
size: -
J: TRBJ2-7
D: TRBD1

DNA: TGTGCCAGCAGTTTATTAGGGAGGGACTACGAGCAGTACTTC
CDR3: CASSLLGRDYEQYF
V: TRBV27
size: once
J: TRBJ2-7
D: TRBD2

DNA: TGTGCCAGCAGCGAACACAGGGGGCGGCAGTTCTACGAGCAGTACTTC
CDR3: CASSEHRGRQFYEQYF
V: TRBV7-2
size: -
J: TRBJ2-7
D: TRBD1